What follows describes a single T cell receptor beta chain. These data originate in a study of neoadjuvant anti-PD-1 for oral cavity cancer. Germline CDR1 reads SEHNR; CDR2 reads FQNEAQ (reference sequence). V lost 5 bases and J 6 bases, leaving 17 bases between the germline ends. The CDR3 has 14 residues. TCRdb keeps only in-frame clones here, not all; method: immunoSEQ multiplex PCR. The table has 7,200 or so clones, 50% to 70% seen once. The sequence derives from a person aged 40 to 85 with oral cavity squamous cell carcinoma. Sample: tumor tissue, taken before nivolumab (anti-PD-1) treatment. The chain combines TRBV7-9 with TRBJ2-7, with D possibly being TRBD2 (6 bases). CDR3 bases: TGTGCCAGCAGCCCAGGCCTGGGCGGGGCCGAGCAGTACTTC. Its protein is CASSPGLGGAEQYF.